This T cell receptor (beta chain) was found in a study of long-term antiretroviral therapy in people with HIV. The germline V gene encodes CDR1 SGHTA and CDR2 FQGNSA. The CDR3 sequence is 16 residues long. V dropped 4 bases and J dropped 7; count of bases not matched to a gene: 11. Researchers ran immunoSEQ v3.0 at survey level. Clones were read by immunoSEQ multiplex PCR, and TCRdb kept only the in-frame ones, dropping some. This sample has around 40,000 clones; around 94% occur once, and the top ten carry 3.6%. This TCR was sampled from a woman in her fifties or sixties with HIV. This chain joins TRBV7-2 and TRBJ1-5; 9 positions match TRBD1. Source: unsorted PBMCs, taken 4.1 years after starting antiretroviral therapy. In DNA form, the CDR3 reads TGTGCCAGCAGCTCGGTCCCGGGACAGGGTCTCCAGCCCCAGCATTTT. Translated: CASSSVPGQGLQPQHF.